The sequence of this T cell receptor (beta chain) was determined in a study of control samples from healthy donors and cancer patients. The germline V gene encodes CDR1 GTSNPN and CDR2 SVGIG (reference sequence). The V and J ends lost 3 bases and 6 bases respectively, with 5 bases between them. The CDR3 totals 10 residues. TCRdb keeps only in-frame clones here, not all; method: immunoSEQ multiplex PCR. The sample consists of some 100,000 clones, around 89% of them appearing once. Sequencing used blood. This clonotype originated in a woman between 50 and 59 years old in good health. The rearrangement joins TRBV30 to TRBJ1-1; D possibly corresponds to TRBD1 (5 bases). The CDR3 reads CAWRGAEAFF. The DNA of the CDR3 is TGTGCCTGGAGAGGGGCTGAAGCTTTCTTT.